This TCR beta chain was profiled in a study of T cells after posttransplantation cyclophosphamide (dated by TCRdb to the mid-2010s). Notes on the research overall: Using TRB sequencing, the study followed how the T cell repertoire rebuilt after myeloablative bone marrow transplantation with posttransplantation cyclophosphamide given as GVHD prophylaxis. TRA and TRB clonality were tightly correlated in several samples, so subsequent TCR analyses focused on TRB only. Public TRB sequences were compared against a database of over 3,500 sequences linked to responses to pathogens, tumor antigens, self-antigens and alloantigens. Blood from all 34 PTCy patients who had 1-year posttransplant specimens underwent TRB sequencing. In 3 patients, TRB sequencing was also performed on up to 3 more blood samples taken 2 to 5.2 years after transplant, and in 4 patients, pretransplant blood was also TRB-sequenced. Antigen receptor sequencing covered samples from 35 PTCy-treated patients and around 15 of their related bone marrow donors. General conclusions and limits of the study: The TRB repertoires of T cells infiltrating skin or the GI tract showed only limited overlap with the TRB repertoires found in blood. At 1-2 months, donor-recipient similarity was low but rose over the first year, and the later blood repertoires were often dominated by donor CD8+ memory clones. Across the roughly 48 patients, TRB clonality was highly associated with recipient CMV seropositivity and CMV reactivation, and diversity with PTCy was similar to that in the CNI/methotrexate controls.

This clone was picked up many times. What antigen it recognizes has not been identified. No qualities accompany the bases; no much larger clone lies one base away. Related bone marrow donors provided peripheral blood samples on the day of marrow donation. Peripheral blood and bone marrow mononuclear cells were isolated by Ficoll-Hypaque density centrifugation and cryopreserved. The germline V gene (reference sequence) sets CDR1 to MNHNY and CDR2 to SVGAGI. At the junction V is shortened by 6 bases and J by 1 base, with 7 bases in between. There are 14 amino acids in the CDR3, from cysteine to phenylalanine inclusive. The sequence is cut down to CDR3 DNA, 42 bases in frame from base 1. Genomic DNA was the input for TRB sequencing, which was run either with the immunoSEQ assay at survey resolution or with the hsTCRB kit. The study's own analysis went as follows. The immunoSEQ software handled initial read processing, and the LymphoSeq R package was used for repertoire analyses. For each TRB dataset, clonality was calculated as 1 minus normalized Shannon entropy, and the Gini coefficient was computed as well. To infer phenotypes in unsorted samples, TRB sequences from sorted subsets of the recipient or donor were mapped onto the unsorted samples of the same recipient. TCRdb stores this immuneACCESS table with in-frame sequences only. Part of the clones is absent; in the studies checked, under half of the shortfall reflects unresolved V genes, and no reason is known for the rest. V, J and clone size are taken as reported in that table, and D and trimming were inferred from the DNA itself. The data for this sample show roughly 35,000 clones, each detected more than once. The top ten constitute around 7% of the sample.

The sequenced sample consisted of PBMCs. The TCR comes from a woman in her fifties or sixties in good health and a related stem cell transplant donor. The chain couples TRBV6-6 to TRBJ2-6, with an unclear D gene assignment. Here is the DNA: TGTGCCAGCAGCCCTATATCTGGGGCCAACGTCCTGACTTTC. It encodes CASSPISGANVLTF.